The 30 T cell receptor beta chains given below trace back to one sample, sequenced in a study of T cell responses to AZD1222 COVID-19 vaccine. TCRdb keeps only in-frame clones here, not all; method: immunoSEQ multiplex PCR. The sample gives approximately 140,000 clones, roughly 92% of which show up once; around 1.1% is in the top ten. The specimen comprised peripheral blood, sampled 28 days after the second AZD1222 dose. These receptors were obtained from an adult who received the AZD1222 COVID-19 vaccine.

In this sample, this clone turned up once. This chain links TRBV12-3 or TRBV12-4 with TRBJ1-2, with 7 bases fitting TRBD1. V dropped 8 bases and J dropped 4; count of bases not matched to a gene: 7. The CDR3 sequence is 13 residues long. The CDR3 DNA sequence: TGTGCCAGCCTACAAGACAGGGTCTATGGCTACACCTTC. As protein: CASLQDRVYGYTF.

The CDR3 nucleotides read TGTGCCAGCAGCCCCATCAGGGGCGGGAGGAACACCGGGGAGCTGTTTTTT. Its translation is CASSPIRGGRNTGELFF. The chain combines TRBV9 with TRBJ2-2, with a weak D call TRBD2 (7 bases). Germline-derived CDR1 and CDR2 are SGDLS and YYNGEE. The CDR3 has 17 amino acids. V was trimmed by 4 bases and J by 1 base, leaving 17 bases between them.

The CDR3 sequence is CASSPLGETQYF. As DNA, the CDR3 is TGTGCCAGCAGCCCCCTAGGAGAGACCCAGTACTTC. The V and J genes are TRBV4-2 and TRBJ2-5; no clear D. The CDR3 runs 12 residues. Trimming stripped 4 bases from V and 4 bases from J, with 7 bases between. CDR1 is LGHNA, CDR2 YNFKEQ, per germline.

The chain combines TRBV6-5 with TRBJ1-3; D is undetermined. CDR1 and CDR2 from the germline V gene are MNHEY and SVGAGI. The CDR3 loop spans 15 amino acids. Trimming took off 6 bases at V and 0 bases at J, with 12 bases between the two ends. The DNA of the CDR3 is TGTGCCAGCAGCCCGGACTTTAGCTCTGGAAACACCATATATTTT. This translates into CASSPDFSSGNTIYF.

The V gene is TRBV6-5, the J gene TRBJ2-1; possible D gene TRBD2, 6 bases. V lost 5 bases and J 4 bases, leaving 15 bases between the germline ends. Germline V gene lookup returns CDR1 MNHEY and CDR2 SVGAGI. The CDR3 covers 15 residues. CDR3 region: CASSPPLGGYNEQFF. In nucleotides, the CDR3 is TGTGCCAGCAGTCCTCCTTTGGGGGGATACAATGAGCAGTTCTTC.

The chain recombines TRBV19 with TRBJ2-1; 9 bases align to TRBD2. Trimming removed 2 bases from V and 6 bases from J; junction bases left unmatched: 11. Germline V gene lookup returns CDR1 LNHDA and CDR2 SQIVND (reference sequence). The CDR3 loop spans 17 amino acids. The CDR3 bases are TGTGCCAGTAGTATAAGGGCTAGCGGGAAGGTGGGCAATGAGCAGTTCTTC. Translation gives CASSIRASGKVGNEQFF.

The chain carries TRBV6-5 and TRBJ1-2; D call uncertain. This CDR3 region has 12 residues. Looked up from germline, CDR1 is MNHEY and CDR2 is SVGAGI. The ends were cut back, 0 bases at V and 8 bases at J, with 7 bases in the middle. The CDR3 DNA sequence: TGTGCCAGCAGTTACTCGGAGACAGGCTACACCTTC. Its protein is CASSYSETGYTF.

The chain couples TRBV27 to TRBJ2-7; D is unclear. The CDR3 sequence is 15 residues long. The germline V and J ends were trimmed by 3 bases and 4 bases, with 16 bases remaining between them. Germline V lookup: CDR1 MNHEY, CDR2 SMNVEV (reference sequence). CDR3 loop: CASSFSSIPLYEQYF. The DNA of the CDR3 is TGTGCCAGCAGTTTCTCTTCTATCCCTCTTTACGAGCAGTACTTC.

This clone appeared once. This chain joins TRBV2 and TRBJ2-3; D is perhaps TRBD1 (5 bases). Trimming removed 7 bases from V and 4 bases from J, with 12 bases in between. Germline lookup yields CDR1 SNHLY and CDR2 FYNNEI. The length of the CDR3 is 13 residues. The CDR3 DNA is TGTGCCAGCAAGGGCACAGGACCAGATACGCAGTATTTT. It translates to CASKGTGPDTQYF.

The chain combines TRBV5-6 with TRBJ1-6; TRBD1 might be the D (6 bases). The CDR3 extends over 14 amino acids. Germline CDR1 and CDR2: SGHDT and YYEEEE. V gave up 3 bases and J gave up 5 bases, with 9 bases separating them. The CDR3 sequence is CASSSRQDNSPLHF. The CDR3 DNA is TGTGCCAGCAGCTCTCGACAGGATAATTCACCCCTCCACTTT.

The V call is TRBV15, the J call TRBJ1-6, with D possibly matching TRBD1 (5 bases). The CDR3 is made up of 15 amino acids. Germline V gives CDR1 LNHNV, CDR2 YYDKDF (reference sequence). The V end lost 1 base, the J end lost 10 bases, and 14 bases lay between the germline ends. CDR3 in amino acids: CATSRARSEGSPLHF. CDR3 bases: TGTGCCACCAGCAGAGCCCGGTCCGAGGGGTCACCCCTCCACTTT.

The CDR3 region is CASSPRKQGAGQPQHF. The CDR3 bases are TGTGCCAGCAGCCCTCGGAAGCAGGGGGCTGGTCAGCCCCAGCATTTT. The chain has TRBV21-1 and TRBJ1-5; the table's D call TRBD1 went unverified against the DNA. TRBV21-1 is a known pseudogene. The CDR3 runs 16 residues.

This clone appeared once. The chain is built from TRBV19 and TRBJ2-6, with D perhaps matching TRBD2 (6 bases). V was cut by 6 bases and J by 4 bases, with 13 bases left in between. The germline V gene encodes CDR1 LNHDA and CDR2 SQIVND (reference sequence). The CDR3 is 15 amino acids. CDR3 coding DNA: TGTGCCAGTAGATGGTGGGGGGACGGGGCCAACGTCCTGACTTTC. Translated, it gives CASRWWGDGANVLTF.

The CDR3, as DNA: TGTGCCAGCTCACCACCGGATTTAAGCTCCTACGAGCAGTACTTC. It translates to CASSPPDLSSYEQYF. This sequence joins TRBV18 and TRBJ2-7, with unresolved D. CDR1 is KGHSH, CDR2 LQKENI, per germline. V was cut by 0 bases and J by 0 bases, with 9 bases left in between. The CDR3 totals 15 residues. The full variable domain, in which reference TRBV18 and TRBJ2-7 provide the parts outside the CDR3, is NAGVMQNPRHLVRRRGQEARLRCSPMKGHSHVYWYRQLPEEGLKFMVYLQKENIIDESGMPKERFSAEFPKEGPSILRIQQVVRGDSAAYFCASSPPDLSSYEQYFGPGTRLTVT.

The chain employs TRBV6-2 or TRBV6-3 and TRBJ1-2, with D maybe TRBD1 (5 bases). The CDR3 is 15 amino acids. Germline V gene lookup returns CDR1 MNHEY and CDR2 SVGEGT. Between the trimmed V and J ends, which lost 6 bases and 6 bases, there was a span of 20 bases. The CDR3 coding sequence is TGTGCCAGCAGCCCGAGGCAGGGTTCGATCGATGGCTACACCTTC. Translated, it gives CASSPRQGSIDGYTF.

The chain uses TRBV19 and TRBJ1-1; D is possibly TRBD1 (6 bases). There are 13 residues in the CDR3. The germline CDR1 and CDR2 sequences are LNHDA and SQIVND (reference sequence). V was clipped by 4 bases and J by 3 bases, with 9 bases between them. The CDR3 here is CASSTTGHTEAFF. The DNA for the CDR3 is TGTGCCAGTAGTACAACAGGGCACACTGAAGCTTTCTTT.

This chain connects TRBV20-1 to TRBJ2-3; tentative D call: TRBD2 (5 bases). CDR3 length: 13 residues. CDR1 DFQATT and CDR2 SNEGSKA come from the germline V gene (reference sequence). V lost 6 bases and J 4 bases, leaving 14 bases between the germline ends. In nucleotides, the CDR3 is TGCAGTGCCAGTGAGGGCGGTGCAGATACGCAGTATTTT. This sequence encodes CSASEGGADTQYF.

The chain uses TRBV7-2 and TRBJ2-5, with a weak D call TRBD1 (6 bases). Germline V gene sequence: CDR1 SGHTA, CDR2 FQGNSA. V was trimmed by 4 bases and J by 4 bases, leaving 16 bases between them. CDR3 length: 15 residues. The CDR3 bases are TGTGCCAGCAGCTCCCGGGACAACCCCTTAGAGACCCAGTACTTC. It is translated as CASSSRDNPLETQYF.

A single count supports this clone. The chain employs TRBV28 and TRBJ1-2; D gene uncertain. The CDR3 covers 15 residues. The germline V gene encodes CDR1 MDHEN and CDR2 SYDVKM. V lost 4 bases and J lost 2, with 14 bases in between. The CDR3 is CASSWPGLLNYGYTF. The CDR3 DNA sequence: TGTGCCAGCAGTTGGCCTGGTCTTCTGAACTATGGCTACACCTTC.

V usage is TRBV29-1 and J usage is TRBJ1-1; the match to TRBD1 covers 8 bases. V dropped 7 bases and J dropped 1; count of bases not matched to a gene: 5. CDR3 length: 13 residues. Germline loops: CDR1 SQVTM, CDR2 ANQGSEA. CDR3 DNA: TGCAGCGCCACCGGGACAGGGAACACTGAAGCTTTCTTT. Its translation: CSATGTGNTEAFF. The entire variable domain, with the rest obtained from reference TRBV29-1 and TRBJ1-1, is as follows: SAVISQKPSRDICQRGTSLTIQCQVDSQVTMMFWYRQQPGQSLTLIATANQGSEATYESGFVIDKFPISRPNLTFSTLTVSNMSPEDSSIYLCSATGTGNTEAFFGQGTRLTVV.

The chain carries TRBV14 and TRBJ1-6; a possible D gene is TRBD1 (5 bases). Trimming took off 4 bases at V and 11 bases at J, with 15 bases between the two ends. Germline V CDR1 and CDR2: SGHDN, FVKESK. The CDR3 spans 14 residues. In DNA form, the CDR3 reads TGTGCCAGCAGCCCCACCGGGGGATGGCCACCCCTCCACTTT. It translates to CASSPTGGWPPLHF. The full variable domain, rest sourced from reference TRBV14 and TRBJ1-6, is EAGVTQFPSHSVIEKGQTVTLRCDPISGHDNLYWYRRVMGKEIKFLLHFVKESKQDESGMPNNRFLAERTGGTYSTLKVQPAELEDSGVYFCASSPTGGWPPLHFGNGTRLTVT.

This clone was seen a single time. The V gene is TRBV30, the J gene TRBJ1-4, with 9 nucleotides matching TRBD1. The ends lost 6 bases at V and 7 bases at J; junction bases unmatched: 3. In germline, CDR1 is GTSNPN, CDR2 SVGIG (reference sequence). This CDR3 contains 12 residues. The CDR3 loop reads CACLTGGEKLFF. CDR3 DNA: TGTGCCTGCCTGACAGGGGGTGAAAAACTGTTTTTT.

The CDR3 sequence is CASTTGTYNEQFF. The CDR3, as DNA: TGTGCCAGTACGACTGGAACCTACAATGAGCAGTTCTTC. J is TRBJ2-1 and V is TRBV2, with unresolved D. Trimming removed 9 bases at V and 2 bases at J, with 11 bases between. The CDR3 length is 13 residues. Germline CDR1 SNHLY, CDR2 FYNNEI.

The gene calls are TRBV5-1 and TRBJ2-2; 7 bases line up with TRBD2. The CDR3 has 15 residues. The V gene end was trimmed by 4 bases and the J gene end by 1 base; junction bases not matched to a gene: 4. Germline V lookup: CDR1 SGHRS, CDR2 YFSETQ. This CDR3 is CASSRGGENTGELFF. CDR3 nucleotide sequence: TGCGCCAGCAGCCGGGGAGGGGAGAACACCGGGGAGCTGTTTTTT.

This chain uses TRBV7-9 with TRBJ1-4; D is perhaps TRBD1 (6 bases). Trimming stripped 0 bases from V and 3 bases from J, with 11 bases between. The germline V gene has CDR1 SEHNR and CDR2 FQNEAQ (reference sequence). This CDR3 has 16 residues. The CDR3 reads CASSLAQGQANEKLFF. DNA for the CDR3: TGTGCCAGCAGCTTAGCGCAGGGGCAGGCTAATGAAAAACTGTTTTTT.

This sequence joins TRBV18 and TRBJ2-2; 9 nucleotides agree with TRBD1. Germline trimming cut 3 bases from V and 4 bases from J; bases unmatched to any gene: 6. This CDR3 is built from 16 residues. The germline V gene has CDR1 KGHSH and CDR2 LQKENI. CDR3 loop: CASSPGQGSVTGELFF. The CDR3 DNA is TGTGCCAGCTCACCGGGACAGGGCTCTGTCACCGGGGAGCTGTTTTTT.

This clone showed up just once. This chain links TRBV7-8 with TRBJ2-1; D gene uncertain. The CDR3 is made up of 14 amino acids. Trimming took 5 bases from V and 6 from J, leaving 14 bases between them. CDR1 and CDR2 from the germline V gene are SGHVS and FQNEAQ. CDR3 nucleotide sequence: TGTGCCAGCAGCGTCCCATTGGATATCAATGAGCAGTTCTTC. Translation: CASSVPLDINEQFF.

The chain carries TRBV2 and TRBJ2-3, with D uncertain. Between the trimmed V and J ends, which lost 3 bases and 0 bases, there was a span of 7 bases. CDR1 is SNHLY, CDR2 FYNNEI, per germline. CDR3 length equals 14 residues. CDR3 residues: CASSDRRSTDTQYF. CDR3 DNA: TGTGCCAGCAGTGACCGCAGGAGCACAGATACGCAGTATTTT.

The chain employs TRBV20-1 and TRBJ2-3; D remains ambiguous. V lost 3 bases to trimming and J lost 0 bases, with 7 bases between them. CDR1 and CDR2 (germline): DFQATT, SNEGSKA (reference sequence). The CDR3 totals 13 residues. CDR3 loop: CSASGWSTDTQYF. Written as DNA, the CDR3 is TGCAGTGCTAGTGGCTGGAGCACAGATACGCAGTATTTT.

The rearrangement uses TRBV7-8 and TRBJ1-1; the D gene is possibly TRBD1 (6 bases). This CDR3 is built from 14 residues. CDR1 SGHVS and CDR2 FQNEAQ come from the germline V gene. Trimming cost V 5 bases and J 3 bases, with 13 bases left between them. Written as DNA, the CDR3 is TGTGCCAGCAGCCCTCAGGGGTATGACACTGAAGCTTTCTTT. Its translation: CASSPQGYDTEAFF.